The present entry profiles one T cell receptor beta chain with its context. The data belong to a study of cytomegalovirus exposure and HLA in healthy donors. This table comes from immunoSEQ multiplex PCR, and its TCRdb copy is limited to in-frame clones, with some not included. The table lists some 120,000 clones, roughly 95% of them singletons, with about 1.8% in the top ten. The trim removed 8 bases at V and 6 bases at J, leaving 13 bases unmatched. This CDR3 has 16 residues. Per germline, CDR1 SGHTA and CDR2 FQGTGA. This TCR was recovered from a man younger than 35 in good health and CMV-seronegative. The sequenced sample was PBMCs. V is TRBV7-3 and J is TRBJ2-1; 10 bases match TRBD2. CDR3 sequence: CASATEALAGVNEQFF. Written as DNA, the CDR3 is TGTGCCAGCGCTACCGAAGCGCTAGCGGGAGTCAATGAGCAGTTCTTC.